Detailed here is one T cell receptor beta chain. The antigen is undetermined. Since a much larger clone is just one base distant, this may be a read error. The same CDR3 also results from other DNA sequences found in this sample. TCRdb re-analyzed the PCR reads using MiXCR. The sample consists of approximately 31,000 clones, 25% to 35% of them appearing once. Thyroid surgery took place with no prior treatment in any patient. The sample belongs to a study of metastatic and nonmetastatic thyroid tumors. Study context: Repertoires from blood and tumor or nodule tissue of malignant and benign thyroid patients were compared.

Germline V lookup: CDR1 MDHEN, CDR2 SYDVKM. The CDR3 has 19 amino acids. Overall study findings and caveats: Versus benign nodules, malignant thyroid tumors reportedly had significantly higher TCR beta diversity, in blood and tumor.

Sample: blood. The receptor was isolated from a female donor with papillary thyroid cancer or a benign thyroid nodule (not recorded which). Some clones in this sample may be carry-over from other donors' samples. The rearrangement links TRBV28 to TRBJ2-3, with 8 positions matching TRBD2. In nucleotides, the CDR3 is TGTGCCAGCAGCACCCTAGCCCTGGCTAGCGGGTCTAGCGCAGATACACAGTATTTT. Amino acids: CASSTLALASGSSADTQYF.